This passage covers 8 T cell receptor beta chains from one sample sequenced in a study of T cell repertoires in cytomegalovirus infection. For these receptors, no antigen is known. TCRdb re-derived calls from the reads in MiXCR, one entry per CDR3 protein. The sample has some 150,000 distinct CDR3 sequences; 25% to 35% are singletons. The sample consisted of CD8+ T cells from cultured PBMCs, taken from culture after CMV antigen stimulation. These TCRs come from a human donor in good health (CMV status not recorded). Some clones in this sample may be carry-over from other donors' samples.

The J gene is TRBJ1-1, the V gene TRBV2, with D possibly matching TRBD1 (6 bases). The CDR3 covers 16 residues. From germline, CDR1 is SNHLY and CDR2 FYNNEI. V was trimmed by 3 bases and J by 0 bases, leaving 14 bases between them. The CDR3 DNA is TGTGCCAGCAGTGAGGAGGGGGGGCCAATGAACACTGAAGCTTTCTTT. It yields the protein CASSEEGGPMNTEAFF.

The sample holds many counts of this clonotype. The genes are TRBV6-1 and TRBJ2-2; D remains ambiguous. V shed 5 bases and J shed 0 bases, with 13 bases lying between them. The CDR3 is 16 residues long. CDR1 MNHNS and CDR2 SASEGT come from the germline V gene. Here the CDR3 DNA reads TGTGCCAGCAGTTTCTTATGGAACGCGAACACCGGGGAGCTGTTTTTT. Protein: CASSFLWNANTGELFF.

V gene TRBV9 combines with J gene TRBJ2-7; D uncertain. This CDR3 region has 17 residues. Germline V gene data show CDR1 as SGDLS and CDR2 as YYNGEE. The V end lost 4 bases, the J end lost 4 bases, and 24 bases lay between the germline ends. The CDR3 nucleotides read TGTGCCAGCAGCACCTCACCGGGTCGTATCGCAAAGTACGAGCAGTACTTC. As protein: CASSTSPGRIAKYEQYF.

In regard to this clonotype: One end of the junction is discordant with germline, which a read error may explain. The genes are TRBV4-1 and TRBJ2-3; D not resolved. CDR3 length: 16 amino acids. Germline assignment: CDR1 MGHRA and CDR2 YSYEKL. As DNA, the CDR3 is TGTGCCAGCAGCCATACTCCGTCAGTCTCCACAGATACGCAGTATTTT. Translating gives CASSHTPSVSTDTQYF.

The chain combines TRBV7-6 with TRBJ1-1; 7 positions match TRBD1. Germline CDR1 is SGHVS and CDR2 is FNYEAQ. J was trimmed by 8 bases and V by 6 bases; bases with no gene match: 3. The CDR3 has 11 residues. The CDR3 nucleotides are TGTGCCAGCAGGTCAGGGGGGGAAGCTTTCTTT. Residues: CASRSGGEAFF.

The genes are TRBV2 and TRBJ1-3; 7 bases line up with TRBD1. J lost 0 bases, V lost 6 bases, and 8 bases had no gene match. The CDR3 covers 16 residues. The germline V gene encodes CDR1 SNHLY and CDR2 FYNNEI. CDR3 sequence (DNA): TGTGCCAGCAGACAGGGGACCCTTTACTCTGGAAACACCATATATTTT. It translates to CASRQGTLYSGNTIYF.

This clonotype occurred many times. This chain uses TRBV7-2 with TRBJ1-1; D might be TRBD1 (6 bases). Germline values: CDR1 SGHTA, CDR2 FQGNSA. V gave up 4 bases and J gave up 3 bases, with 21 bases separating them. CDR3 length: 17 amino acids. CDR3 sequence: CASSSLGTPRGYTEAFF. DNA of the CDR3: TGTGCCAGCAGCTCGCTCGGTACTCCCAGGGGATACACTGAAGCTTTCTTT.

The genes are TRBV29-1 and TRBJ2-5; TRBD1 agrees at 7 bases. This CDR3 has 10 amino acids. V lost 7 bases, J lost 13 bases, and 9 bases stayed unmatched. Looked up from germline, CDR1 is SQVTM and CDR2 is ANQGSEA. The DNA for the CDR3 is TGCAGCGGGGATCAAGGGGGCTTGTACTTC. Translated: CSGDQGGLYF.